These 29 T cell receptor beta chains were sequenced from one sample in a study of blood T cell repertoires in COVID-19. The table came from immunoSEQ multiplex PCR; TCRdb's copy has only in-frame clones and leaves some out. The sample contains around 370,000 clones, around 89% of which appear only once. Sequencing was carried out using PBMCs or T cells enriched from blood (not recorded which). The receptors originated from a woman in her late teens or twenties who had recovered from COVID-19.

The chain carries TRBV28 and TRBJ1-4; possible D gene TRBD1, 5 bases. The V and J ends lost 6 bases and 8 bases respectively, with 19 bases between them. CDR3 size: 15 residues. CDR1 and CDR2 (germline): MDHEN, SYDVKM. CDR3: CASRRQGLGGEKLFF. For the CDR3, the DNA is TGTGCCAGCAGACGGCAGGGTCTGGGGGGAGAAAAACTGTTTTTT.

V and J are TRBV5-4 and TRBJ2-7, with 9 bases lining up with TRBD2. This CDR3 has 19 residues. Unmatched junction bases numbered 21, after V lost 3 bases and J lost 5 bases. The germline V gene encodes CDR1 SGHNT and CDR2 YYREEE (reference sequence). CDR3 amino acids: CASSSLGRGSTSGNDEQYF. The DNA of the CDR3 is TGTGCCAGCAGCTCTTTGGGGCGAGGGTCGACTAGCGGTAATGACGAGCAGTACTTC.

The genes are TRBV5-6 and TRBJ1-2, with TRBD1 matching over 8 bases. Germline values: CDR1 SGHDT, CDR2 YYEEEE. The CDR3 spans 13 residues. Trimming removed 4 bases from V and 7 bases from J; junction bases left unmatched: 6. CDR3 nucleotides: TGTGCCAGCAGCGAGACAGGGGTTACTGGCTACACCTTC. It translates to CASSETGVTGYTF.

The V and J genes are TRBV4-2 and TRBJ2-3, with 9 bases matching TRBD2. The junction had 8 bases not matched to a gene; V was cut back by 0 bases and J by 1 base. The germline V gene has CDR1 LGHNA and CDR2 YNFKEQ. This CDR3 has 18 amino acids. The CDR3 here is CASSQDLTPSGGTDTQYF. The CDR3 DNA reads TGTGCCAGCAGCCAAGATTTAACCCCTAGCGGGGGCACAGATACGCAGTATTTT.

V is TRBV18 and J is TRBJ2-7; TRBD2 is a possible D gene (6 bases). The CDR3 is made up of 13 amino acids. Trimming stripped 1 base from V and 9 bases from J, with 13 bases between. The germline V gene has CDR1 KGHSH and CDR2 LQKENI. This CDR3 is CASSPLAALGQYF. DNA of the CDR3: TGTGCCAGCTCACCACTAGCGGCCTTGGGGCAGTACTTC.

This clone was seen a single time. This chain links TRBV5-1 with TRBJ2-7, with 8 bases lining up with TRBD2. CDR1 is SGHRS, CDR2 YFSETQ, per germline. CDR3 size: 13 residues. The ends lost 0 bases at V and 9 bases at J; junction bases unmatched: 5. CDR3 sequence: CASSLEGLVRQYF. CDR3 DNA: TGCGCCAGCAGCTTGGAGGGACTAGTTAGGCAGTACTTC.

This chain joins TRBV5-1 and TRBJ2-3; TRBD1 is a possible D gene (6 bases). Looked up from germline, CDR1 is SGHRS and CDR2 is YFSETQ. Trimming cost V 6 bases and J 6 bases, with 20 bases left between them. This CDR3 region has 15 residues. CDR3 bases: TGCGCCAGCACCCGTGGCCAGGGGATTTCGGATACGCAGTATTTT. This sequence encodes CASTRGQGISDTQYF.

The chain uses TRBV28 and TRBJ1-1; 7 bases are a match to TRBD1. Per germline, CDR1 MDHEN and CDR2 SYDVKM. The CDR3 has 15 residues. The junction had 12 bases not matched to a gene; V was cut back by 5 bases and J by 6 bases. In nucleotides, the CDR3 is TGTGCCAGCAGTGGGCCGGGACAGAGGGTGTCTGAAGCTTTCTTT. Its translation is CASSGPGQRVSEAFF.

The chain couples TRBV27 to TRBJ1-1, with no clear D. V was clipped by 4 bases and J by 5 bases, with 5 bases between them. The CDR3 is 11 amino acids. The germline V gene encodes CDR1 MNHEY and CDR2 SMNVEV (reference sequence). CDR3 DNA sequence: TGTGCCAGCAGTTCGAGGACTGAAGCTTTCTTT. This codes for CASSSRTEAFF.

The chain combines TRBV6-2 or TRBV6-3 with TRBJ1-2, with 7 bases lining up with TRBD1. CDR3 length: 16 amino acids. Germline V gives CDR1 MNHEY, CDR2 SVGEGT. V was pared by 0 bases and J by 3 bases, with 7 bases of the junction left unmatched. CDR3 sequence (DNA): TGTGCCAGCAGTTACTCGGGACAGTGGGTCGACTATGGCTACACCTTC. Amino acid sequence: CASSYSGQWVDYGYTF.

This chain uses TRBV9 with TRBJ2-3; TRBD2 aligns across 7 bases. CDR1 and CDR2 from the germline V gene are SGDLS and YYNGEE. CDR3 length: 15 amino acids. V trimming: 0 bases; J trimming: 4 bases; junction bases outside the gene matches: 5. The CDR3 is CASSVVGLVSDTQYF. CDR3 nucleotide sequence: TGTGCCAGCAGCGTAGTAGGACTAGTTTCAGATACGCAGTATTTT.

J is TRBJ2-7 and V is TRBV11-3, with 8 bases fitting TRBD1. This CDR3 spans 13 amino acids. V lost 8 bases and J lost 3; bases outside the gene matches: 6. Germline V CDR1 and CDR2: SGHNT, YENEEA. CDR3 coding DNA: TGTGCCAGCTCACACGGACAGGGCTACGAGCAGTACTTC. Translation: CASSHGQGYEQYF.

CDR3: CASSLGSGGAREQFF. The CDR3 DNA follows: TGTGCCAGCAGCTTAGGTAGCGGGGGGGCCCGTGAGCAGTTCTTC. The rearrangement uses TRBV7-2 and TRBJ2-1; 11 nucleotides line up with TRBD2. The CDR3 extends over 15 amino acids. From germline, CDR1 is SGHTA and CDR2 FQGNSA. J was trimmed by 9 bases and V by 1 base; bases with no gene match: 5.

V usage is TRBV28 and J usage is TRBJ1-3, with a possible D match to TRBD1 (5 bases). The germline CDR1 and CDR2 sequences are MDHEN and SYDVKM. Trimming left V 4 bases short and J 1 base short, with 11 bases between. CDR3 length: 15 amino acids. CDR3 residues: CASSSWSGSGNTIYF. The CDR3 DNA follows: TGTGCCAGCAGTTCTTGGTCAGGGTCTGGAAACACCATATATTTT.

This clone was recorded once. The V gene is TRBV20-1, the J gene TRBJ1-1; D is unclear. CDR3 length equals 11 residues. From germline, CDR1 is DFQATT and CDR2 SNEGSKA (reference sequence). Trimming removed 7 bases at V and 4 bases at J, with 10 bases between. This chain's CDR3 is CSGLRGTEAFF. CDR3 DNA sequence: TGCAGTGGTCTGAGAGGCACTGAAGCTTTCTTT.

The gene calls are TRBV28 and TRBJ1-2; TRBD1 agrees at 8 bases. After removal of 3 bases from V and 3 bases from J, the junction contained 9 bases not matched to a gene. Germline lookup yields CDR1 MDHEN and CDR2 SYDVKM. This CDR3 contains 16 residues. The CDR3 bases are TGTGCCAGCAGTTTGGACAGGGCCCCCTTCCACTATGGCTACACCTTC. Its translation: CASSLDRAPFHYGYTF.

The CDR3 protein is CASSPTVNTEAFF. The CDR3 bases are TGCGCCAGCAGTCCTACAGTGAACACTGAAGCTTTCTTT. This chain uses TRBV10-2 with TRBJ1-1; D gene uncertain. The CDR3 extends over 13 amino acids. V lost 5 bases, J lost 0 bases, and 7 bases lay in between. Germline V lookup: CDR1 WSHSY, CDR2 SAAADI.

The chain uses TRBV15 and TRBJ1-4; D might be TRBD1 (6 bases). Germline values: CDR1 LNHNV, CDR2 YYDKDF (reference sequence). The CDR3 runs to 15 residues. The V gene lost 3 bases and the J gene lost 8 bases, with 16 bases spanning the gap. The CDR3 spells CATSSHQGTGEKLFF. DNA for the CDR3: TGTGCCACCAGCAGTCATCAGGGGACCGGGGAAAAACTGTTTTTT.

The table lists this clone with a few counts. J is TRBJ1-4 and V is TRBV2; D uncertain. Germline lookup yields CDR1 SNHLY and CDR2 FYNNEI. The V gene lost 3 bases and the J gene lost 6 bases, with 17 bases spanning the gap. The CDR3 covers 16 residues. CDR3 sequence: CASSDGLRGMDEKLFF. Here the CDR3 DNA reads TGTGCCAGCAGTGATGGCTTGCGGGGTATGGATGAAAAACTGTTTTTT.

The chain carries TRBV29-1 and TRBJ1-1, with D possibly TRBD1 on 5 matching bases. The CDR3 sequence is 11 residues long. Germline CDR1 and CDR2: SQVTM and ANQGSEA. Written as DNA, the CDR3 is TGCGGAGCCGACAGTAACACTGAAGCTTTCTTT. Its translation: CGADSNTEAFF. Variable domain in full (rest from reference TRBV29-1 and TRBJ1-1): SAVISQKPSRDICQRGTSLTIQCQVDSQVTMMFWYRQQPGQSLTLIATANQGSEATYESGFVIDKFPISRPNLTFSTLTVSNMSPEDSSIYLCGADSNTEAFFGQGTRLTVV.

The V call is TRBV11-2, the J call TRBJ2-5, with TRBD1 matching over 9 bases. The CDR3 runs 17 residues. Per the germline V gene, CDR1 is SGHAT and CDR2 is FQNNGV. Trimming at V came to 1 base and at J to 3 bases, leaving 9 bases not matched to a gene. As DNA, the CDR3 is TGTGCCAGCAGCTTAGTAGGGTACAGGGGGCTCGAAGAGACCCAGTACTTC. It specifies CASSLVGYRGLEETQYF.

The chain has TRBV7-8 and TRBJ2-7; TRBD1 aligns across 9 bases. This CDR3 is built from 15 residues. Germline CDR1 SGHVS, CDR2 FQNEAQ. The V segment lost 5 bases and the J segment 3 bases; nucleotides outside the gene matches: 8. CDR3 nucleotide sequence: TGTGCCAGCAGCCTCACAGGGGGCCCACTCTACGAGCAGTACTTC. It codes for CASSLTGGPLYEQYF.

The chain has TRBV19 and TRBJ1-1; a weak D match, TRBD1 (5 bases). The CDR3 covers 16 residues. Germline V gene lookup returns CDR1 LNHDA and CDR2 SQIVND (reference sequence). V was shortened by 3 bases and J by 0 bases, with 14 bases between the two germline ends. The CDR3 region is CASSMAGEVMNTEAFF. Here the CDR3 DNA reads TGTGCCAGTAGTATGGCGGGGGAGGTGATGAACACTGAAGCTTTCTTT.

The gene calls are TRBV30 and TRBJ1-5; D is unresolved. The CDR3 totals 16 residues. Germline CDR1 and CDR2: GTSNPN and SVGIG (reference sequence). V lost 0 bases, J lost 6 bases, and 18 bases lay in between. CDR3 nucleotides: TGTGCCTGGAGTGTATCCCGGGGAGGATGGTCTCAGCCCCAGCATTTT. Translated: CAWSVSRGGWSQPQHF.

The sample holds one count of this clone. This rearrangement joins TRBV6-5 to TRBJ2-2, with TRBD1 matching over 7 bases. The CDR3 spans 14 residues. V lost 7 bases to trimming and J lost 6 bases; unmatched junction nucleotides: 8. Germline V gene data show CDR1 as MNHEY and CDR2 as SVGAGI. The CDR3 sequence: CASNRGRVAGELFF. The CDR3 DNA follows: TGTGCCAGCAATAGGGGGCGAGTAGCCGGGGAGCTGTTTTTT.

The rearrangement joins TRBV14 to TRBJ1-4; 7 nucleotides align to TRBD1. The V and J ends lost 4 bases and 8 bases, in that order; junction bases with no gene match: 7. The germline V gene encodes CDR1 SGHDN and CDR2 FVKESK. This CDR3 has 14 amino acids. CDR3 DNA sequence: TGTGCCAGCAGCCTGGACAGGATAGGCGAAAAACTGTTTTTT. Its translation: CASSLDRIGEKLFF.

The V gene is TRBV9, the J gene TRBJ2-7; 8 bases are a match to TRBD2. The CDR3 has 14 amino acids. V gave up 0 bases and J gave up 4 bases; unmatched junction bases: 3. Germline V gives CDR1 SGDLS, CDR2 YYNGEE. CDR3 in amino acids: CASSVVGGEYEQYF. CDR3 nucleotides: TGTGCCAGCAGCGTAGTCGGGGGGGAGTACGAGCAGTACTTC.

V gene TRBV9 combines with J gene TRBJ2-7; 11 nucleotides agree with TRBD2. From germline, CDR1 is SGDLS and CDR2 YYNGEE. The CDR3 totals 14 residues. V shed 0 bases and J 5 bases; nucleotides not matched to a gene: 1. The CDR3 region has the DNA TGTGCCAGCAGCGTAGAACTAGCGGGGGACGAGCAGTACTTC. Translating gives CASSVELAGDEQYF.

The chain joins TRBV10-3 to TRBJ1-6; D remains unclear. The V gene's germline CDR1 is ENHRY and CDR2 SYGVKD. The CDR3 has 12 amino acids. Trimming removed 6 bases at V and 9 bases at J, with 9 bases between. Here the CDR3 DNA reads TGTGCCATCAGGACGCTAGGTTCACCCCTCCACTTT. This encodes CAIRTLGSPLHF.